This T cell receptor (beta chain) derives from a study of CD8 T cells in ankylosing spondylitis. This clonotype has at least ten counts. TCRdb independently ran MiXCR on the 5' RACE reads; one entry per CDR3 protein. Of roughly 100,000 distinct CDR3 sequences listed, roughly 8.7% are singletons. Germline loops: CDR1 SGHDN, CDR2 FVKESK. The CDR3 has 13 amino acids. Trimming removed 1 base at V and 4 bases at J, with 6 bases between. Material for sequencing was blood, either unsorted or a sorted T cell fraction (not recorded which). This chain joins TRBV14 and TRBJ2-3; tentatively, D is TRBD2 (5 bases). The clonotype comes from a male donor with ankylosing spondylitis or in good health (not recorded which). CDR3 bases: TGTGCCAGCAGCCAAGTGGAGGCAGATACGCAGTATTTT. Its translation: CASSQVEADTQYF.